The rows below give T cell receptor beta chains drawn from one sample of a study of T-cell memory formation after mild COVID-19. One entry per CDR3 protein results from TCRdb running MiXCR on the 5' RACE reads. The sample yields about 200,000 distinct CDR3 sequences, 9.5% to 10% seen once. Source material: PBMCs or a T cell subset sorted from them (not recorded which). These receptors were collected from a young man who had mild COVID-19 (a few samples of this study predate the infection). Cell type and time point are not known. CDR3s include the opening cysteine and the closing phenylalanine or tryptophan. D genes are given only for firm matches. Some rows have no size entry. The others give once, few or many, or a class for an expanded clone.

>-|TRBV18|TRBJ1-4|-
CASSREGRGSEKLFF
TGTGCCAGCTCACGCGAGGGGAGAGGGAGTGAAAAACTGTTTTTT
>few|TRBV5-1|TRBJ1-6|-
CASSFDPGNYNSPLHF
TGCGCCAGCAGCTTTGACCCAGGCAATTATAATTCACCCCTCCACTTT
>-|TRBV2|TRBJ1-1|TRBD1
CASSGQGWNTEAFF
TGTGCCAGCAGTGGACAGGGTTGGAACACTGAAGCTTTCTTT
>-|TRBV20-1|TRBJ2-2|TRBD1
CSARQGASTGELFF
TGCAGTGCTAGACAGGGGGCTTCCACCGGGGAGCTGTTTTTT
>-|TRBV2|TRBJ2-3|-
CASSPRSASTDTQYF
TGTGCCAGCAGTCCGCGGAGTGCTAGCACAGATACGCAGTATTTT
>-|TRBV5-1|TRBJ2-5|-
CASKNQPPQETQYF
TGCGCCAGCAAAAATCAGCCGCCCCAAGAGACCCAGTACTTC
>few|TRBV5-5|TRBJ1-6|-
CASSPIQGTSSPLHF
TGTGCCAGCAGCCCGATACAGGGAACAAGTTCACCCCTCCACTTT
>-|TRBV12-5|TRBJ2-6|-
CASHNRGPGANVLTF
TGTGCTAGTCATAATCGGGGGCCTGGGGCCAACGTCCTGACTTTC
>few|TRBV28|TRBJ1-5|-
CATTQAAQPQHF
TGTGCCACCACCCAGGCGGCCCAGCCCCAGCATTTT
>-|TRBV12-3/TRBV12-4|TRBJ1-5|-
CASSFWDQPQHF
TGTGCCAGCAGTTTCTGGGATCAGCCCCAGCATTTT
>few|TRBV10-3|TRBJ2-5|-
CAISEASRQETQYF
TGTGCCATCAGTGAGGCTAGCCGCCAAGAGACCCAGTACTTC
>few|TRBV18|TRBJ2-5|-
CASSKAEGSGGETQYF
TGTGCCAGCTCAAAAGCGGAGGGCTCTGGAGGAGAGACCCAGTACTTC
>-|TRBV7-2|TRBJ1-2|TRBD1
CASSFSGGLTSGYTF
TGTGCCAGCAGTTTTTCAGGGGGCCTGACTAGCGGCTACACCTTC
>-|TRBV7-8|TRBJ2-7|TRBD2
CASSLGILAGYEQYF
TGTGCCAGCAGCTTAGGGATCCTAGCGGGGTACGAGCAGTACTTC
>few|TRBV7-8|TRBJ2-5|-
CASRSLRAGRRFVETQYF
TGTGCCAGCAGGAGTCTTCGGGCGGGACGGAGGTTCGTTGAGACCCAGTACTTC
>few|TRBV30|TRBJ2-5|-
CAWSPGGRKTQYF
TGTGCCTGGAGCCCAGGCGGTCGGAAGACCCAGTACTTC
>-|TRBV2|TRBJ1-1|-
CASREGGGTEAFF
TGTGCCAGCAGAGAAGGTGGGGGCACTGAAGCTTTCTTT
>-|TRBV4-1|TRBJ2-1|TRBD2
CASSRLAGGLAGHEQFF
TGCGCCAGCAGCCGACTAGCGGGGGGGCTAGCGGGGCATGAGCAGTTCTTC
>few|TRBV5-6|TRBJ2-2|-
CASSWQGIVAGELFF
TGTGCCAGCAGCTGGCAGGGGATCGTTGCCGGGGAGCTGTTTTTT
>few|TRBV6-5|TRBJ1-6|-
CASSFTVGDNSPLHF
TGTGCCAGCAGTTTTACGGTAGGAGATAATTCACCCCTCCACTTT
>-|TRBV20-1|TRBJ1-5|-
CSVRGGSGQPQHF
TGCAGTGTCAGAGGGGGGTCCGGACAGCCCCAGCATTTT
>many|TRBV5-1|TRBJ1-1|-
CASSLVPGGNTEAFF
TGCGCCAGCAGCTTGGTACCGGGGGGTAACACTGAAGCTTTCTTT
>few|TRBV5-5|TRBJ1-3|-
CASSLGRISGNTIYF
TGTGCCAGCAGCCTTGGTCGGATCTCTGGAAACACCATATATTTT
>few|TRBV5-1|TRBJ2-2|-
CASSFQELGELFF
TGCGCCAGCAGCTTTCAGGAACTCGGGGAGCTGTTTTTT
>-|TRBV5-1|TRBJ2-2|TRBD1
CASSSRDSRNTGELFF
TGCGCCAGCAGTTCCCGGGACAGCAGAAACACCGGGGAGCTGTTTTTT
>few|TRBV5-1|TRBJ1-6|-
CASSLAGPETSPLHF
TGCGCCAGCAGCTTGGCGGGGCCAGAGACTTCACCCCTCCACTTT
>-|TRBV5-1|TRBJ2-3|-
CASSFQALRTDTQYF
TGCGCCAGCAGCTTTCAAGCGCTCCGCACAGATACGCAGTATTTT
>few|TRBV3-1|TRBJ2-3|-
CASSQDYTGGDTQYF
TGTGCCAGCAGCCAAGATTATACGGGCGGGGATACGCAGTATTTT
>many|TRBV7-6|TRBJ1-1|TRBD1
CASSLQGANTEAFF
TGTGCCAGCAGCTTACAGGGGGCGAACACTGAAGCTTTCTTT
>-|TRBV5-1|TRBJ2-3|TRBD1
CASNTYRGARTDTQYF
TGCGCCAGCAACACATACAGGGGCGCGCGCACAGATACGCAGTATTTT
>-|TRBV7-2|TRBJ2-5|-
CASSLAPGAETQYF
TGTGCCAGCAGCTTAGCCCCCGGAGCAGAGACCCAGTACTTC
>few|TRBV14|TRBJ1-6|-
CASSETGRFIPLHF
TGTGCCAGCAGCGAAACAGGGCGCTTCATTCCCCTCCACTTT
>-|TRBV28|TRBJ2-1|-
CASSPYLTGMNYNEQFF
TGTGCCAGCAGTCCCTACCTCACAGGGATGAACTACAATGAGCAGTTCTTC
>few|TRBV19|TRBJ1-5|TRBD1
CASSNIGGGQPQHF
TGTGCCAGTAGCAACATAGGGGGCGGACAGCCCCAGCATTTT
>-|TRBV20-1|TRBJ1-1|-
CSASYYRVPEAFF
TGCAGTGCTAGTTATTACAGGGTCCCTGAAGCTTTCTTT